The 2 T cell receptor beta chains listed next were all sequenced from one sample in a study of early T cells in non-severe SARS-CoV-2 infection. TCRdb independently ran MiXCR on the 5' RACE reads; one entry per CDR3 protein. The table has 110,000 or so distinct CDR3 sequences, over 10% seen once; the top ten hold 3% to 3.5%. The sequenced sample consisted of whole blood. The source of these receptors is an adult who was a healthcare worker with PCR-confirmed SARS-CoV-2 infection or an uninfected control (not recorded which).

This clonotype has a count of ten or more. This chain uses TRBV6-5 with TRBJ1-3; D gene unclear. Trimming took off 2 bases at V and 4 bases at J, with 12 bases between the two ends. Germline CDR1 is MNHEY and CDR2 is SVGAGI. The CDR3 is 15 residues long. For the CDR3, the DNA is TGTGCCAGCAGTTACCGCGGTCCCGAGGGAAACACCATATATTTT. It yields the protein CASSYRGPEGNTIYF.

The chain couples TRBV7-2 to TRBJ2-7; weak D call: TRBD2 (5 bases). Germline V CDR1 and CDR2: SGHTA, FQGNSA. The CDR3 runs to 15 residues. V lost 3 bases, J lost 3 bases, and 15 bases lay in between. Written as DNA, the CDR3 is TGTGCCAGCAGCTTCTTGGACTTCAGACTCTACGAGCAGTACTTC. This codes for CASSFLDFRLYEQYF.